The 27 T cell receptor beta chains listed next were all sequenced from one sample in a study of regulatory T cells in long-lasting Graves disease. TCR beta libraries were built with iRepertoire HTBI primers and Arm-PCR of CDR3 regions. TCRdb re-called the multiplex PCR reads through MiXCR, storing one row per CDR3 protein. Of around 400,000 distinct CDR3 sequences listed, 20% to 25% are singletons. The time point here: persistent/refractory GD, antithyroid drugs over 5 years with positive TRAb. PBMCs were the source of the RNA used for TCR sequencing. Sequencing used peripheral blood mononuclear cells (PBMCs), obtained when the disease was refractory, from a patient treated with antithyroid drugs. Receptor source: a woman aged 40 to 49 with Graves disease.

There are many counts of this clonotype. The rearrangement uses TRBV28 and TRBJ1-4; tentatively, D is TRBD1 (5 bases). V shed 3 bases and J shed 5 bases, with 10 bases lying between them. The V gene's germline CDR1 is MDHEN and CDR2 SYDVKM. The CDR3 is 14 residues long. The CDR3 reads CASSLYRRNEKLFF. The CDR3, as DNA: TGTGCCAGCAGTTTGTACAGGAGAAATGAAAAACTGTTTTTT.

This rearrangement joins TRBV19 to TRBJ1-1; D is unresolved. Between the trimmed V and J ends, which lost 10 bases and 0 bases, there was a span of 12 bases. This CDR3 has 13 amino acids. CDR1 is LNHDA, CDR2 SQIVND, per germline (reference sequence). The CDR3 coding sequence is TGTGCCAACCCCGCGGCCCTGAACACTGAAGCTTTCTTT. It translates to CANPAALNTEAFF. The full variable domain, completed using reference TRBV19 and TRBJ1-1, is DGGITQSPKYLFRKEGQNVTLSCEQNLNHDAMYWYRQDPGQGLRLIYYSQIVNDFQKGDIAEGYSVSREKKESFPLTVTSAQKNPTAFYLCANPAALNTEAFFGQGTRLTVV.

Many counts were recorded for this clonotype. V usage is TRBV28 and J usage is TRBJ1-1; TRBD1 matches 7 bases. After removal of 5 bases from V and 10 bases from J, the junction contained 10 bases not matched to a gene. The length of the CDR3 is 13 residues. Germline assignment: CDR1 MDHEN and CDR2 SYDVKM. CDR3 loop: CASSVQQGWGAFF. CDR3 coding DNA: TGTGCCAGCAGTGTACAACAGGGGTGGGGAGCTTTCTTT.

This clonotype showed up many times. The gene calls are TRBV20-1 and TRBJ2-5, with 8 bases aligning to TRBD1. Germline values: CDR1 DFQATT, CDR2 SNEGSKA (reference sequence). The V and J ends lost 6 bases and 5 bases, in that order; junction bases with no gene match: 11. This CDR3 has 14 residues. The CDR3 nucleotides read TGCAGTGCCGCACTAACACAGGGGGTTGAGACCCAGTACTTC. Its translation is CSAALTQGVETQYF.

This clonotype has a count of ten or more. The genes are TRBV9 and TRBJ1-1; no clear D gene. The CDR3 runs 15 residues. Trimming took off 4 bases at V and 0 bases at J, with 13 bases between the two ends. The germline CDR1 and CDR2 sequences are SGDLS and YYNGEE. CDR3 sequence reads: CASSSSLYMNTEAFF. DNA for the CDR3: TGTGCCAGCAGCTCAAGTCTGTACATGAACACTGAAGCTTTCTTT.

Many counts were recorded for this clonotype. The rearrangement joins TRBV2 to TRBJ2-7, with D unresolved. With 3 bases removed from V and 3 bases from J, the gap between germline ends came to 9 bases. The CDR3 sequence is 13 residues long. Per germline, CDR1 SNHLY and CDR2 FYNNEI. The CDR3 protein is CASSEGQNYEQYF. The CDR3 DNA reads TGTGCCAGCAGTGAGGGTCAGAACTACGAGCAGTACTTC. The full variable domain, rest sourced from reference TRBV2 and TRBJ2-7, is EPEVTQTPSHQVTQMGQEVILRCVPISNHLYFYWYRQILGQKVEFLVSFYNNEISEKSEIFDDQFSVERPDGSNFTLKIRSTKLEDSAMYFCASSEGQNYEQYFGPGTRLTVT.

This clonotype was seen repeatedly, ten times or more. The genes are TRBV27 and TRBJ1-1; D gene uncertain. The CDR3 extends over 17 amino acids. Germline-derived CDR1 and CDR2 are MNHEY and SMNVEV (reference sequence). Trimming took 2 bases from V and 4 from J, leaving 20 bases between them. The CDR3 protein is CASSLGWAVMKGTEAFF. CDR3 nucleotides: TGTGCCAGCAGTTTAGGGTGGGCAGTGATGAAGGGCACTGAAGCTTTCTTT.

This clonotype was counted many times. The chain has TRBV7-2 and TRBJ2-4, with a weak D call TRBD1 (5 bases). CDR3 size: 12 residues. Between the trimmed V and J ends, which lost 4 bases and 14 bases, there was a span of 15 bases. Germline CDR1 SGHTA, CDR2 FQGNSA. Here the CDR3 reads CASSSLGPPKYF. CDR3 sequence (DNA): TGTGCCAGCAGCTCCTTGGGGCCTCCCAAGTACTTC.

This clonotype was counted ten times or more. The rearrangement joins TRBV28 to TRBJ1-1, with D unclear. The germline V and J ends were trimmed by 4 bases and 0 bases, with 21 bases remaining between them. The CDR3 consists of 18 residues. The germline V gene has CDR1 MDHEN and CDR2 SYDVKM. The CDR3 spells CASSYFMPFRLLNTEAFF. The CDR3 DNA sequence: TGTGCCAGCAGTTACTTCATGCCTTTCCGACTCCTGAACACTGAAGCTTTCTTT.

In its sample, this clonotype was seen a few times. The rearrangement uses TRBV11-2 and TRBJ2-3; D perhaps matches TRBD2 (6 bases). This CDR3 is built from 17 residues. Per germline, CDR1 SGHAT and CDR2 FQNNGV. The V gene lost 2 bases and the J gene lost 5 bases, with 20 bases spanning the gap. The CDR3 nucleotides read TGTGCCAGCAGCTTAAGTTCGACCATGTACGGGGGAGATACGCAGTATTTT. Protein: CASSLSSTMYGGDTQYF.

In its sample, this clonotype was seen many times. The chain employs TRBV6-5 and TRBJ2-7; possibly TRBD2 for D (6 bases). Per the germline V gene, CDR1 is MNHEY and CDR2 is SVGAGI. The CDR3 extends over 14 amino acids. V gave up 0 bases and J gave up 3 bases, with 9 bases separating them. CDR3: CASSYSGGNYEQYF. The CDR3 nucleotides are TGTGCCAGCAGTTACTCGGGCGGGAACTACGAGCAGTACTTC.

The genes are TRBV28 and TRBJ1-2; the D gene is possibly TRBD1 (6 bases). V lost 5 bases and J lost 4, with 14 bases in between. The CDR3 loop spans 14 amino acids. Looked up from germline, CDR1 is MDHEN and CDR2 is SYDVKM. This CDR3 is CASSGVRGGYGYTF. The CDR3 region has the DNA TGTGCCAGCAGTGGGGTGCGAGGGGGCTATGGCTACACCTTC.

This clonotype was found a few times. This chain uses TRBV3-1 with TRBJ1-1; D gene unclear. Germline CDR1 LGHDT, CDR2 YNNKEL (reference sequence). The CDR3 contains 11 residues. V lost 3 bases to trimming and J lost 9 bases, with 8 bases between them. The chain's CDR3 is CASSQGQKAFF. DNA of the CDR3: TGTGCCAGCAGCCAGGGCCAAAAAGCTTTCTTT.

This clonotype was seen only a few times. V and J are TRBV4-2 and TRBJ1-6; the D gene is possibly TRBD1 (5 bases). The CDR3 is 14 amino acids. Germline loops: CDR1 LGHNA, CDR2 YNFKEQ. Trimming removed 4 bases at V and 5 bases at J, with 9 bases between. CDR3 DNA: TGTGCCAGCAGCCCCGGGGCGGATAATTCACCCCTCCACTTT. Amino acid sequence: CASSPGADNSPLHF.

This clonotype was observed a few times. This chain joins TRBV10-2 and TRBJ2-7; 8 nucleotides match TRBD1. The germline gives CDR1 WSHSY, CDR2 SAAADI. This CDR3 comprises 13 residues. The J segment lost 7 bases and the V segment lost 4 bases, leaving 6 bases of the junction unmatched. CDR3 DNA sequence: TGCGCCAGCAGTGTGGTGACAGGGGTTGAGCAGTACTTC. Translating it yields CASSVVTGVEQYF.

This clonotype was recorded many times. The CDR3 reads CASSGRGTSSYEQYF. The CDR3 DNA is TGCGCCAGCAGCGGACGGGGGACTAGCTCCTACGAGCAGTACTTC. This chain connects TRBV5-1 to TRBJ2-7, with 8 bases that match TRBD2. CDR3 size: 15 residues. Germline CDR1 and CDR2: SGHRS and YFSETQ. The J segment lost 0 bases and the V segment lost 4 bases, leaving 6 bases of the junction unmatched.

The sample holds many counts of this clonotype. The chain links TRBV19 to TRBJ1-5; no definite D call. Trimming stripped 3 bases from V and 0 bases from J, with 12 bases between. This CDR3 is built from 16 residues. In germline, CDR1 is LNHDA, CDR2 SQIVND (reference sequence). CDR3 amino acids: CASSIFGTNSNQPQHF. The CDR3 coding sequence is TGTGCCAGTAGTATCTTCGGCACCAATAGCAATCAGCCCCAGCATTTT.

In this sample, this clonotype turned up a few times. The V gene is TRBV15, the J gene TRBJ2-5; TRBD2 aligns across 7 bases. V lost 1 base to trimming and J lost 2 bases; unmatched junction nucleotides: 4. The CDR3 spans 15 residues. CDR1 is LNHNV, CDR2 YYDKDF, per germline (reference sequence). The CDR3 sequence is CATSRGFSGQETQYF. CDR3 coding DNA: TGTGCCACCAGCAGAGGATTTAGCGGGCAAGAGACCCAGTACTTC.

The gene calls are TRBV5-1 and TRBJ1-3; D perhaps matches TRBD1 (6 bases). The CDR3 totals 13 residues. In germline, CDR1 is SGHRS, CDR2 YFSETQ. V lost 5 bases and J lost 2, with 8 bases in between. The CDR3 DNA follows: TGCGCCAGCAGTCCAGGGGCTGGAAACACCATATATTTT. Translating it yields CASSPGAGNTIYF.

This clonotype was picked up a small number of times. The chain uses TRBV5-1 and TRBJ2-1; D is undetermined. The CDR3 runs 15 residues. Germline V CDR1 and CDR2: SGHRS, YFSETQ. With 0 bases removed from V and 0 bases from J, the gap between germline ends came to 7 bases. The CDR3 DNA reads as TGCGCCAGCAGCTTGGAGCGCCTCTCCTACAATGAGCAGTTCTTC. Translating it yields CASSLERLSYNEQFF. Using reference TRBV5-1 and TRBJ2-1 for the parts outside the CDR3, the full variable domain is KAGVTQTPRYLIKTRGQQVTLSCSPISGHRSVSWYQQTPGQGLQFLFEYFSETQRNKGNFPGRFSGRQFSNSRSEMNVSTLELGDSALYLCASSLERLSYNEQFFGPGTRLTVL.

The chain has TRBV24-1 and TRBJ2-1; TRBD2 is a possible D gene (5 bases). V was shortened by 3 bases and J by 0 bases, with 14 bases between the two germline ends. The CDR3 runs to 17 residues. Per germline, CDR1 KGHDR and CDR2 SFDVKD. The CDR3 protein is CATSDHPTSFSYNEQFF. The CDR3 DNA follows: TGTGCCACCAGTGATCACCCCACTAGTTTCTCCTACAATGAGCAGTTCTTC.

A few counts support this clonotype. This sequence joins TRBV5-1 and TRBJ2-2; unclear D gene. V was clipped by 0 bases and J by 7 bases, with 16 bases between them. CDR1 and CDR2 from the germline V gene are SGHRS and YFSETQ. CDR3 length: 16 amino acids. The CDR3 bases are TGCGCCAGCAGCTTGGGGCAGCCATGGAATGGCGGGGAGCTGTTTTTT. This sequence encodes CASSLGQPWNGGELFF.

This sequence joins TRBV27 and TRBJ2-7, with D unclear. Trimming pared 9 bases from V and 3 bases from J, leaving 6 bases between. The CDR3 is made up of 10 amino acids. Germline-derived CDR1 and CDR2 are MNHEY and SMNVEV (reference sequence). For the CDR3, the DNA is TGTGCCAGAAACAACTACGAGCAGTACTTC. This encodes CARNNYEQYF.

This clonotype was recorded a few times. This rearrangement joins TRBV6-4 to TRBJ2-1, with 8 nucleotides matching TRBD1. From germline, CDR1 is MRHNA and CDR2 SNTAGT. V lost 7 bases, J lost 4 bases, and 9 bases stayed unmatched. This CDR3 comprises 15 residues. This CDR3 is CASTQPGQDYNEQFF. The CDR3 DNA reads as TGTGCCAGCACCCAACCGGGACAGGATTACAATGAGCAGTTCTTC.

This clonotype was seen many times. Here the CDR3 reads CASSRSGGSEQYF. CDR3 DNA sequence: TGTGCCAGCAGTCGATCGGGGGGTTCCGAGCAGTACTTC. This rearrangement joins TRBV11-1 to TRBJ2-7; TRBD2 aligns across 7 bases. The ends lost 6 bases at V and 6 bases at J; junction bases unmatched: 8. This CDR3 spans 13 amino acids. The germline V gene has CDR1 SGHAT and CDR2 FQDESV (reference sequence). Full variable domain (outside the CDR3, taken from reference TRBV11-1 and TRBJ2-7): EAEVAQSPRYKITEKSQAVAFWCDPISGHATLYWYRQILGQGPELLVQFQDESVVDDSQLPKDRFSAERLKGVDSTLKIQPAELGDSAMYLCASSRSGGSEQYFGPGTRLTVT.

This clonotype occurred a few times. This chain links TRBV19 with TRBJ1-1; D not certain. CDR1 LNHDA and CDR2 SQIVND come from the germline V gene (reference sequence). The CDR3 has 15 amino acids. V was clipped by 5 bases and J by 1 base, with 14 bases between them. For the CDR3, the DNA is TGTGCCAGTAGTGGCGGGGTACGTGGGAACACTGAAGCTTTCTTT. Amino acids: CASSGGVRGNTEAFF.

Comment on this clonotype: This probably arose from a read error, given a far larger clone one base away. The chain links TRBV12-3 or TRBV12-4 to TRBJ2-2; TRBD2 agrees at 7 bases. The CDR3 runs 18 residues. Trimming cost V 5 bases and J 5 bases; bases outside gene matches: 17. CDR3 DNA sequence: TGTGCCAGCAGTGAAGATCAAACTAGCGCGGCGAGGACCGGGGAGCTGTTTTTT. The encoded protein is CASSEDQTSAARTGELFF.